The 24 T cell receptor beta chains below were found in one sample sequenced in a study of shared clonotypes between healthy human individuals. Assay used: immunoSEQ multiplex PCR; TCRdb lists only in-frame clones, some missing. The table shows about 1.1 million clones, with around 78% occurring only once. Source material: memory CD4+ T cells from PBMCs. Indicated subset: CD45RA-negative fraction. The receptors here all came from a man aged 18 to 30 in good health. Some clones in this sample may be carry-over from other donors' samples.

The V and J genes are TRBV4-3 and TRBJ2-7, with 10 bases aligning to TRBD2. CDR1 and CDR2 from the germline V gene are LGHNA and YSLEER. The CDR3 contains 17 residues. J was trimmed by 3 bases and V by 4 bases; bases with no gene match: 12. CDR3: CASSRGLAGEGFYEQYF. The DNA for the CDR3 is TGCGCCAGCAGCCGGGGCCTAGCGGGAGAGGGGTTCTACGAGCAGTACTTC.

The chain combines TRBV28 with TRBJ1-2; D remains ambiguous. V lost 4 bases to trimming and J lost 8 bases, with 8 bases between them. The CDR3 contains 11 residues. Germline lookup yields CDR1 MDHEN and CDR2 SYDVKM. The CDR3 here is CASSSRMGYTF. The CDR3 DNA reads as TGTGCCAGCAGTTCACGGATGGGCTACACCTTC.

In DNA, the CDR3 is TGTGCCAGCAGCTTGGCGGGACTAGCGGGAGAGGTGCGCCAAGAGACCCAGTACTTC. Protein sequence: CASSLAGLAGEVRQETQYF. The V gene is TRBV5-6, the J gene TRBJ2-5; 14 nucleotides line up with TRBD2. The germline V gene encodes CDR1 SGHDT and CDR2 YYEEEE. Trimming cost V 0 bases and J 1 base; bases outside gene matches: 8. This CDR3 is built from 19 residues.

The chain carries TRBV2 and TRBJ2-3; a possible D gene is TRBD1 (5 bases). The CDR3 runs to 15 residues. Germline-derived CDR1 and CDR2 are SNHLY and FYNNEI. The V and J ends lost 8 bases and 4 bases respectively, with 19 bases between them. CDR3 residues: CASGLGGQGADTQYF. For the CDR3, the DNA is TGTGCCAGCGGCCTAGGCGGTCAGGGCGCAGATACGCAGTATTTT.

This rearrangement joins TRBV5-4 to TRBJ2-7; 12 nucleotides align to TRBD2. The V gene's germline CDR1 is SGHNT and CDR2 YYREEE (reference sequence). CDR3 length: 14 amino acids. The J segment lost 5 bases and the V segment lost 0 bases, leaving 0 bases of the junction unmatched. CDR3 DNA sequence: TGTGCCAGCAGCTTGGGACTAGCGGGAGACGAGCAGTACTTC. This translates into CASSLGLAGDEQYF.

The chain couples TRBV29-1 to TRBJ2-1; D possibly uses TRBD1 or TRBD2 (5 bases each). With 7 bases removed from V and 0 bases from J, the gap between germline ends came to 16 bases. The germline V gene has CDR1 SQVTM and CDR2 ANQGSEA. The CDR3 covers 15 residues. As DNA, the CDR3 is TGCAGCGCTGGGGGTCAATACAGCTCCTACAATGAGCAGTTCTTC. It specifies CSAGGQYSSYNEQFF.

The chain uses TRBV7-9 and TRBJ2-5; D may be TRBD1 or TRBD2 (5 bases each). The J call may be wrong; the DNA end is better matched by TRBJ2-7. Germline V gene sequence: CDR1 SEHNR, CDR2 FQNEAQ (reference sequence). There are 15 residues in the CDR3. The DNA of the CDR3 is TGTGCCAGCAGCACAACCTCCGGTCGGGGACGCGAGCAGTACTTC. Protein product: CASSTTSGRGREQYF.

V usage is TRBV5-1 and J usage is TRBJ2-1; D not certain. The CDR3 spans 16 residues. Trimming took 0 bases from V and 5 from J, leaving 15 bases between them. The germline V gene has CDR1 SGHRS and CDR2 YFSETQ. DNA for the CDR3: TGCGCCAGCAGCTTGGGTGGCCGGACGGTGAACAATGAGCAGTTCTTC. As protein: CASSLGGRTVNNEQFF.

On this clone itself: Within the sample, other DNA sequences also encode this same CDR3. The rearrangement joins TRBV7-9 to TRBJ1-4, with a possible D match to TRBD1 (5 bases). CDR1 SEHNR and CDR2 FQNEAQ come from the germline V gene (reference sequence). V lost 5 bases, J lost 8 bases, and 15 bases lay in between. The CDR3 sequence is 14 residues long. The CDR3 reads CASSPGGGREKLFF. CDR3 sequence (DNA): TGTGCCAGCAGCCCTGGTGGGGGTCGAGAAAAACTGTTTTTT.

The chain's CDR3 is CASALGRVETQYF. CDR3 in DNA: TGTGCAAGTGCGTTGGGGAGAGTAGAGACCCAGTACTTC. The V call is TRBV6-5, the J call TRBJ2-5, with D perhaps TRBD2 (5 bases). CDR1 is MNHEY and CDR2 is SVGAGI in the germline V gene. The CDR3 totals 13 residues.

The chain recombines TRBV25-1 with TRBJ2-7, with TRBD1 identical over 9 bases. The V gene's germline CDR1 is MGHDK and CDR2 SYGVNS. The CDR3 is made up of 12 amino acids. V gave up 5 bases and J gave up 8 bases; unmatched junction bases: 4. The chain's CDR3 is CASSRGTGKQYF. CDR3 nucleotides: TGTGCCAGCAGTCGGGGGACAGGGAAGCAGTACTTC.

V and J are TRBV5-6 and TRBJ2-7; D gene ambiguous. CDR1 SGHDT and CDR2 YYEEEE come from the germline V gene. The CDR3 covers 12 residues. The V end lost 0 bases, the J end lost 4 bases, and 5 bases lay between the germline ends. The CDR3 region is CASSLAEYEQYF. In DNA form, the CDR3 reads TGTGCCAGCAGCTTGGCAGAATACGAGCAGTACTTC.

V usage is TRBV28 and J usage is TRBJ1-1; possible D gene TRBD1, 6 bases. The CDR3 sequence is 13 residues long. Germline assignment: CDR1 MDHEN and CDR2 SYDVKM. The V and J ends lost 5 bases and 2 bases respectively, with 9 bases between them. CDR3 sequence reads: CASSEGGNTEAFF. In nucleotides, the CDR3 is TGTGCCAGCAGTGAGGGGGGCAACACTGAAGCTTTCTTT.

The rearrangement joins TRBV18 to TRBJ1-4; TRBD1 is a possible D gene (5 bases). Germline V gives CDR1 KGHSH, CDR2 LQKENI. V was shortened by 6 bases and J by 0 bases, with 11 bases between the two germline ends. The CDR3 is made up of 15 amino acids. Here the CDR3 reads CASSPTVATNEKLFF. The CDR3 DNA is TGTGCCAGCTCCCCGACAGTTGCAACTAATGAAAAACTGTTTTTT.

The chain uses TRBV7-2 and TRBJ2-1; a weak D match, TRBD2 (6 bases). V was clipped by 1 base and J by 8 bases, with 9 bases between them. The CDR3 extends over 13 amino acids. CDR1 is SGHTA and CDR2 is FQGNSA in the germline V gene. The CDR3: CASSLEREDEQFF. CDR3 DNA sequence: TGTGCCAGCAGCTTAGAAAGGGAGGATGAGCAGTTCTTC.

DNA of the CDR3: TGTGCCAGCAGTCCCTCCTTCGCGGGGGGCTACACCTTC. Protein sequence: CASSPSFAGGYTF. This chain uses TRBV28 with TRBJ1-2; D gene ambiguous. V was shortened by 5 bases and J by 8 bases, with 15 bases between the two germline ends. The germline V gene encodes CDR1 MDHEN and CDR2 SYDVKM. This CDR3 has 13 amino acids.

The chain is built from TRBV29-1 and TRBJ2-2; D ambiguous. CDR3 length: 13 amino acids. V lost 4 bases, J lost 3 bases, and 9 bases lay in between. Germline V lookup: CDR1 SQVTM, CDR2 ANQGSEA. The CDR3 coding sequence is TGCAGCGTTGTTGCGGCCTACACCGGGGAGCTGTTTTTT. This gives the protein CSVVAAYTGELFF.

This chain links TRBV2 with TRBJ2-5; D possibly corresponds to TRBD2 (6 bases). Trimming left V 7 bases short and J 4 bases short, with 16 bases between. In germline, CDR1 is SNHLY, CDR2 FYNNEI. CDR3 size: 14 residues. In nucleotides, the CDR3 is TGTGCCAGCATCCTGGAGGCGGGACTAGAGACCCAGTACTTC. It codes for CASILEAGLETQYF.

The V and J genes are TRBV5-1 and TRBJ1-2; D is unresolved. V was trimmed by 0 bases and J by 7 bases, leaving 10 bases between them. This CDR3 is built from 13 residues. In germline, CDR1 is SGHRS, CDR2 YFSETQ. The CDR3 loop reads CASSLDNWRGYTF. In nucleotides, the CDR3 is TGCGCCAGCAGCTTGGACAACTGGCGTGGCTACACCTTC.

The rearrangement links TRBV7-2 to TRBJ2-7, with D possibly matching TRBD2 (6 bases). Trimming pared 3 bases from V and 6 bases from J, leaving 15 bases between. Germline CDR1 reads SGHTA; CDR2 reads FQGNSA. CDR3 length: 14 amino acids. In DNA, the CDR3 is TGTGCCAGCAGCTTTTACGGGAGAGTGATCGAGCAGTACTTC. Its translation is CASSFYGRVIEQYF.

The rearrangement uses TRBV29-1 and TRBJ1-2, with TRBD1 matching over 7 bases. The CDR3 covers 13 residues. V gave up 5 bases and J gave up 3 bases; unmatched junction bases: 6. Germline V CDR1 and CDR2: SQVTM, ANQGSEA. The CDR3 nucleotides read TGCAGCGTTCTGACAGGGCGTTACTATGGCTACACCTTC. Protein: CSVLTGRYYGYTF. Full variable domain (missing parts from reference TRBV29-1 and TRBJ1-2): SAVISQKPSRDICQRGTSLTIQCQVDSQVTMMFWYRQQPGQSLTLIATANQGSEATYESGFVIDKFPISRPNLTFSTLTVSNMSPEDSSIYLCSVLTGRYYGYTFGSGTRLTVV.

The rearrangement joins TRBV12-1 to TRBJ2-4; the D call in the table, TRBD1, was not verified against the DNA. TRBV12-1 is described as a pseudogene. CDR3 length: 16 amino acids. The CDR3 region is CASSLPRQGKYNIQYF. The CDR3 DNA reads TGTGCCAGCAGCTTACCAAGACAGGGGAAGTACAACATTCAGTACTTC.

This chain links TRBV15 with TRBJ2-6, with no clear D. V was clipped by 5 bases and J by 2 bases, with 4 bases between them. Germline V gene lookup returns CDR1 LNHNV and CDR2 YYDKDF (reference sequence). CDR3 size: 13 residues. CDR3 nucleotide sequence: TGTGCCACCAGCCCCGCTGGGGCCAACGTCCTGACTTTC. Translated, it gives CATSPAGANVLTF.

This clone was recorded a few times. This chain uses TRBV2 with TRBJ1-3; D uncertain. Germline CDR1 reads SNHLY; CDR2 reads FYNNEI. The CDR3 contains 15 residues. Trimming stripped 4 bases from V and 0 bases from J, with 10 bases between. CDR3 nucleotide sequence: TGTGCCAGCAGTGTTCAGCCCCTCTCTGGAAACACCATATATTTT. Protein sequence: CASSVQPLSGNTIYF.